This entry lists 17 T cell receptor beta chains sequenced from one sample in a study of T cell responses to AZD1222 COVID-19 vaccine. Sequencing used immunoSEQ multiplex PCR; TCRdb keeps in-frame clones, though not all of them. This table has under 200,000 clones, 70% to 90% appearing once. Here the sequenced sample was peripheral blood, taken 28 days after the second AZD1222 dose. All receptors derive from an adult who received the AZD1222 COVID-19 vaccine.

This chain connects TRBV4-1 to TRBJ2-1, with D perhaps matching TRBD1 (5 bases). Germline V gene lookup returns CDR1 MGHRA and CDR2 YSYEKL. This CDR3 is 17 amino acids long. V was trimmed by 0 bases and J by 0 bases, leaving 12 bases between them. Written as DNA, the CDR3 is TGCGCCAGCAGCCAAGATTACGGCAGGGCCTCCTACAATGAGCAGTTCTTC. Encoded protein: CASSQDYGRASYNEQFF.

The count of this clone is one. The V and J genes are TRBV5-1 and TRBJ1-1; TRBD1 agrees at 11 bases. Looked up from germline, CDR1 is SGHRS and CDR2 is YFSETQ. This CDR3 region has 16 residues. The V and J ends lost 0 bases and 5 bases, in that order; junction bases with no gene match: 6. The CDR3 region is CASSLEGQGALTEAFF. The CDR3 DNA follows: TGCGCCAGCAGCTTGGAAGGACAGGGGGCGCTGACTGAAGCTTTCTTT.

For this clone: Different DNA sequences within this sample yield the same CDR3. The chain has TRBV6-5 and TRBJ1-5; the match to TRBD1 covers 8 bases. Per germline, CDR1 MNHEY and CDR2 SVGAGI. The junction had 1 base not matched to a gene; V was cut back by 6 bases and J by 3 bases. CDR3 length: 13 amino acids. The CDR3 DNA reads as TGTGCCAGCAGGACAGGGGTCAATCAGCCCCAGCATTTT. Protein sequence: CASRTGVNQPQHF.

This chain uses TRBV5-1 with TRBJ2-3, with 10 bases identical to TRBD2. The germline V gene encodes CDR1 SGHRS and CDR2 YFSETQ. The CDR3 length is 15 residues. The J segment lost 5 bases and the V segment lost 2 bases, leaving 5 bases of the junction unmatched. The CDR3 loop reads CASSFSSGGGDTQYF. The CDR3 coding sequence is TGCGCCAGCAGCTTCTCTAGCGGGGGTGGAGATACGCAGTATTTT. Using reference TRBV5-1 and TRBJ2-3 for the parts outside the CDR3, the full variable domain is KAGVTQTPRYLIKTRGQQVTLSCSPISGHRSVSWYQQTPGQGLQFLFEYFSETQRNKGNFPGRFSGRQFSNSRSEMNVSTLELGDSALYLCASSFSSGGGDTQYFGPGTRLTVL.

Comment on this clone: The sample contains more than one DNA sequence encoding this CDR3. V is TRBV3-1 (or the pseudogene TRBV3-2) and J is TRBJ2-7; D gene uncertain. V was trimmed by 1 base and J by 1 base, leaving 2 bases between them. Germline V lookup: CDR1 LGHDT, CDR2 YNNKEL (reference sequence). The CDR3 runs to 12 residues. The CDR3: CASSQASYEQYF. CDR3 nucleotide sequence: TGTGCCAGCAGCCAAGCTTCCTACGAGCAGTACTTC.

This clone was observed a few times. The rearrangement uses TRBV3-1 (or the pseudogene TRBV3-2) and TRBJ1-5, with 12 bases matching TRBD1. V lost 10 bases to trimming and J lost 4 bases; unmatched junction nucleotides: 14. Germline V gives CDR1 LGHDT, CDR2 YNNKEL (reference sequence). The CDR3 length is 17 residues. In DNA, the CDR3 is TGTGCCAATGACCCGGGACAGGGGGCTCCATGGAATCAGCCCCAGCATTTT. This encodes CANDPGQGAPWNQPQHF.

The chain uses TRBV6-6 and TRBJ1-5; maybe TRBD1 (5 bases). Germline CDR1 reads MNHNY; CDR2 reads SVGAGI (reference sequence). CDR3 size: 15 residues. Trimming pared 5 bases from V and 7 bases from J, leaving 18 bases between. The CDR3 loop reads CASSKSGQSIQPQHF. CDR3 sequence (DNA): TGTGCCAGCAGTAAATCTGGACAATCAATCCAGCCCCAGCATTTT.

The chain joins TRBV7-2 to TRBJ1-4; D is perhaps TRBD1 (5 bases). Germline values: CDR1 SGHTA, CDR2 FQGNSA. The CDR3 sequence is 14 residues long. Deletions cut 5 bases from V and 10 bases from J, with 17 bases between. The CDR3 region has the DNA TGTGCCAGCAGCCCCGGCGGGGCCGGAGGAAAACTGTTTTTT. It is translated as CASSPGGAGGKLFF.

The chain has TRBV6-5 and TRBJ2-2; no clear D gene. The V and J ends lost 0 bases and 2 bases respectively, with 10 bases between them. The CDR3 spans 16 residues. Per the germline V gene, CDR1 is MNHEY and CDR2 is SVGAGI. CDR3 bases: TGTGCCAGCAGTTACTCGGAAGAAGTAAACACCGGGGAGCTGTTTTTT. Encoded protein: CASSYSEEVNTGELFF.

The J gene is TRBJ1-1, the V gene TRBV3-1 (or the pseudogene TRBV3-2); TRBD1 is a possible D gene (5 bases). Trimming left V 3 bases short and J 1 base short, with 9 bases between. The CDR3 covers 14 residues. From germline, CDR1 is LGHDT and CDR2 YNNKEL (reference sequence). The CDR3 DNA follows: TGTGCCAGCAGCCATGGGACCACGAACACTGAAGCTTTCTTT. Encoded protein: CASSHGTTNTEAFF.

The chain combines TRBV7-8 with TRBJ1-1; no clear D. Looked up from germline, CDR1 is SGHVS and CDR2 is FQNEAQ. V gave up 1 base and J gave up 2 bases, with 14 bases separating them. CDR3 length: 16 amino acids. The CDR3 here is CASSLGSWNVNTEAFF. In nucleotides, the CDR3 is TGTGCCAGCAGCTTAGGATCATGGAATGTAAACACTGAAGCTTTCTTT. Full variable domain (remainder filled in from reference TRBV7-8 and TRBJ1-1): GAGVSQSPRYKVAKRGQDVALRCDPISGHVSLFWYQQALGQGPEFLTYFQNEAQLDKSGLPSDRFFAERPEGSVSTLKIQRTQQEDSAVYLCASSLGSWNVNTEAFFGQGTRLTVV.

The chain joins TRBV6-5 to TRBJ2-7; 10 bases are shared with TRBD1. The CDR3 loop spans 15 amino acids. From germline, CDR1 is MNHEY and CDR2 SVGAGI. Trimming took 4 bases from V and 5 from J; bases not matched to a gene: 8. CDR3 residues: CASSFPDRGHHEQYF. The CDR3 DNA sequence: TGTGCCAGCAGTTTCCCTGACAGGGGGCACCACGAGCAGTACTTC.

This clone appeared a single time. The rearrangement uses TRBV5-1 and TRBJ2-7; TRBD1 aligns across 7 bases. Unmatched junction bases numbered 1, after V lost 1 base and J lost 0 bases. This CDR3 has 14 amino acids. Germline-derived CDR1 and CDR2 are SGHRS and YFSETQ. The CDR3 DNA reads as TGCGCCAGCAGCTTGACAGGGGCCTCCTACGAGCAGTACTTC. Translated: CASSLTGASYEQYF. Filled out from reference TRBV5-1 and TRBJ2-7, the complete variable domain reads KAGVTQTPRYLIKTRGQQVTLSCSPISGHRSVSWYQQTPGQGLQFLFEYFSETQRNKGNFPGRFSGRQFSNSRSEMNVSTLELGDSALYLCASSLTGASYEQYFGPGTRLTVT.

This chain uses TRBV5-1 with TRBJ2-5; unclear D gene. V was shortened by 0 bases and J by 0 bases, with 6 bases between the two germline ends. CDR3 length: 14 amino acids. CDR1 is SGHRS and CDR2 is YFSETQ in the germline V gene. DNA for the CDR3: TGCGCCAGCAGCTTGGATCCAGACCAAGAGACCCAGTACTTC. It codes for CASSLDPDQETQYF. Drawing the rest from reference TRBV5-1 and TRBJ2-5, the complete variable domain is KAGVTQTPRYLIKTRGQQVTLSCSPISGHRSVSWYQQTPGQGLQFLFEYFSETQRNKGNFPGRFSGRQFSNSRSEMNVSTLELGDSALYLCASSLDPDQETQYFGPGTRLLVL.

V and J are TRBV7-2 and TRBJ1-2; D uncertain. The V end lost 1 base, the J end lost 5 bases, and 8 bases lay between the germline ends. Germline V gene lookup returns CDR1 SGHTA and CDR2 FQGNSA. The CDR3 consists of 13 residues. The CDR3 coding sequence is TGTGCCAGCAGCTTAGAGCGGGCTTATGGCTACACCTTC. Its translation is CASSLERAYGYTF.

The V call is TRBV27, the J call TRBJ2-7; D perhaps matches TRBD1 (6 bases). In germline, CDR1 is MNHEY, CDR2 SMNVEV (reference sequence). The V end was cut by 0 bases, the J end by 3 bases, with 12 bases between. This CDR3 contains 15 residues. CDR3 DNA: TGTGCCAGCAGTTTATCCGGCAGGGGTGACTACGAGCAGTACTTC. It is translated as CASSLSGRGDYEQYF.

The genes are TRBV11-2 and TRBJ2-3; D not certain. This CDR3 contains 12 residues. The germline V and J ends were trimmed by 3 bases and 5 bases, with 6 bases remaining between them. Germline CDR1 and CDR2: SGHAT and FQNNGV. The CDR3 loop is CASSFDRDTQYF. CDR3 coding DNA: TGTGCCAGCAGCTTCGACCGAGATACGCAGTATTTT. Full variable domain (rest looked up from reference TRBV11-2 and TRBJ2-3): EAGVAQSPRYKIIEKRQSVAFWCNPISGHATLYWYQQILGQGPKLLIQFQNNGVVDDSQLPKDRFSAERLKGVDSTLKIQPAKLEDSAVYLCASSFDRDTQYFGPGTRLTVL.